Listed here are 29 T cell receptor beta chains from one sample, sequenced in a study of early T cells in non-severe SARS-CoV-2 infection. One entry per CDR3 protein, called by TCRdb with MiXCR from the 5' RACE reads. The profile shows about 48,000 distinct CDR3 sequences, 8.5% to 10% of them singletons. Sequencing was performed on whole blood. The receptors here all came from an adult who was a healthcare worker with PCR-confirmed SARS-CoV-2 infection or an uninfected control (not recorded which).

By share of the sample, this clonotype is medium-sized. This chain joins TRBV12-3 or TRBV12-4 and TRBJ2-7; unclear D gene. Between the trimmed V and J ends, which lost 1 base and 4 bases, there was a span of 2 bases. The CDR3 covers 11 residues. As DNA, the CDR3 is TGTGCCAGCAGTTTAGGTTACGAGCAGTACTTC. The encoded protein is CASSLGYEQYF.

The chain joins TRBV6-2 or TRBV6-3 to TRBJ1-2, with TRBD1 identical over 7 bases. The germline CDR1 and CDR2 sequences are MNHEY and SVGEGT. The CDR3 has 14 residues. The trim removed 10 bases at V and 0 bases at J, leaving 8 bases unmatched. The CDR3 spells CATRPGTANYGYTF. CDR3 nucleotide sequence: TGTGCCACTCGTCCCGGGACAGCTAACTATGGCTACACCTTC.

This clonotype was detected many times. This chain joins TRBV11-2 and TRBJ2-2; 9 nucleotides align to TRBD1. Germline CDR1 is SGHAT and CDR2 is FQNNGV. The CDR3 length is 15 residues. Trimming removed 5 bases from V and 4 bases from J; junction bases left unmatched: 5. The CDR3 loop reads CASSPGDRVTGELFF. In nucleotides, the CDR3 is TGTGCCAGCAGCCCTGGGGACAGGGTCACCGGGGAGCTGTTTTTT.

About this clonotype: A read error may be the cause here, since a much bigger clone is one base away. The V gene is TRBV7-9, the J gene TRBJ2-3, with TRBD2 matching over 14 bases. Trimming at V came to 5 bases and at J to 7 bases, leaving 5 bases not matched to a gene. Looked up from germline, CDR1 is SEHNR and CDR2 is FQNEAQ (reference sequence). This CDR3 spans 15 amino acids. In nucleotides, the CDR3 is TGTGCCAGCAGCCCGACTAGCGGGAGGGCAAATACGCAGTATTTT. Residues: CASSPTSGRANTQYF.

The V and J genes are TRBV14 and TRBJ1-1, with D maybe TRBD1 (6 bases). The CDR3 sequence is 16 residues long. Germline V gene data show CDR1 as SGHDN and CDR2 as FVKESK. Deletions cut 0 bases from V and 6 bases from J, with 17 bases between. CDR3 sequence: CASSQDPGGQFPEAFF. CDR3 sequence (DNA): TGTGCCAGCAGCCAAGATCCCGGGGGCCAATTCCCTGAAGCTTTCTTT.

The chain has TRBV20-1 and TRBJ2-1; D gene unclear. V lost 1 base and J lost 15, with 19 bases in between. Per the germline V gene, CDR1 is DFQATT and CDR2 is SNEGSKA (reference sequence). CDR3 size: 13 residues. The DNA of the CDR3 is TGCAGTGCTAGAGGGCTACGGCACCCGATTCCGTTCTTC. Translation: CSARGLRHPIPFF.

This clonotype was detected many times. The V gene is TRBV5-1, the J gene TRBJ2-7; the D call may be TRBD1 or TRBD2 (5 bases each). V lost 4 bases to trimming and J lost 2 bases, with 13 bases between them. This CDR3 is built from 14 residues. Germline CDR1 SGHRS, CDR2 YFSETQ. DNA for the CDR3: TGCGCCAGCAGCCCATCCGGGACCCCCTACGAGCAGTACTTC. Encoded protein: CASSPSGTPYEQYF.

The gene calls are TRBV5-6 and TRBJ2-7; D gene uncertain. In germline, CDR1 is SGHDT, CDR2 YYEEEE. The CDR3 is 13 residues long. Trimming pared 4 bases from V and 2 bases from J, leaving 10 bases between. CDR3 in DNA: TGTGCCAGCAGCGCCGGTTTGGCCTACGAGCAGTACTTC. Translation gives CASSAGLAYEQYF.

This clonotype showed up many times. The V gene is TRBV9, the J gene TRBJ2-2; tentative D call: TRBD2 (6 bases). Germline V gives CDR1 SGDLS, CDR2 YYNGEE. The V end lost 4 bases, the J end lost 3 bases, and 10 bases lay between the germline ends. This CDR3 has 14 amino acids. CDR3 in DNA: TGTGCCAGCAGCTTTATAGCGGACACCGGGGAGCTGTTTTTT. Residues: CASSFIADTGELFF.

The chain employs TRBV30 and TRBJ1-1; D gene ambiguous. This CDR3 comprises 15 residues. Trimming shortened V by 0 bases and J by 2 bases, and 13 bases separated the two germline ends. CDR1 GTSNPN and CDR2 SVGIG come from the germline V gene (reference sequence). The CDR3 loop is CAWSVADRANTEAFF. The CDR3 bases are TGTGCCTGGAGTGTAGCGGATCGGGCTAACACTGAAGCTTTCTTT.

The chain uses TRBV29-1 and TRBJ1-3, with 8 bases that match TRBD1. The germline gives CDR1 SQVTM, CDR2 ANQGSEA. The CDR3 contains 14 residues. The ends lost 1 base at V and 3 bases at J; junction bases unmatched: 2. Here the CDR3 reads CSVEGQGIGNTIYF. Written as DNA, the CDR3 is TGCAGCGTTGAAGGACAGGGGATTGGAAACACCATATATTTT. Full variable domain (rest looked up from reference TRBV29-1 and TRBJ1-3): SAVISQKPSRDICQRGTSLTIQCQVDSQVTMMFWYRQQPGQSLTLIATANQGSEATYESGFVIDKFPISRPNLTFSTLTVSNMSPEDSSIYLCSVEGQGIGNTIYFGEGSWLTVV.

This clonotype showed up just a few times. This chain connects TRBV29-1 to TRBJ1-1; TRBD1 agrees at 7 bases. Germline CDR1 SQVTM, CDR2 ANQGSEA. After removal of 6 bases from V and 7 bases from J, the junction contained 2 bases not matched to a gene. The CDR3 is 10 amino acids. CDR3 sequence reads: CSVRDSEAFF. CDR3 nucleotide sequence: TGCAGCGTGCGGGACAGTGAAGCTTTCTTT.

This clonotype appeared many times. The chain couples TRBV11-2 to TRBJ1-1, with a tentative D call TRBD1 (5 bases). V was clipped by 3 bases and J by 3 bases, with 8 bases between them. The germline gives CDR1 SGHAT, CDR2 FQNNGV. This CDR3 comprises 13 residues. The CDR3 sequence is CASSFRADTEAFF. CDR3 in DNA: TGTGCCAGCAGCTTCAGGGCCGACACTGAAGCTTTCTTT. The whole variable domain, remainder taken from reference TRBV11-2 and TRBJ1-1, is EAGVAQSPRYKIIEKRQSVAFWCNPISGHATLYWYQQILGQGPKLLIQFQNNGVVDDSQLPKDRFSAERLKGVDSTLKIQPAKLEDSAVYLCASSFRADTEAFFGQGTRLTVV.

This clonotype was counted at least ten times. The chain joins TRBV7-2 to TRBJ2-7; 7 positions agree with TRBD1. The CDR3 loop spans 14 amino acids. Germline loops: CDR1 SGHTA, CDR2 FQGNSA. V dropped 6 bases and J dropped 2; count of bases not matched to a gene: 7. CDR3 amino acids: CASSWPGQPYEQYF. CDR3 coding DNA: TGTGCCAGCAGTTGGCCGGGACAGCCCTACGAGCAGTACTTC.

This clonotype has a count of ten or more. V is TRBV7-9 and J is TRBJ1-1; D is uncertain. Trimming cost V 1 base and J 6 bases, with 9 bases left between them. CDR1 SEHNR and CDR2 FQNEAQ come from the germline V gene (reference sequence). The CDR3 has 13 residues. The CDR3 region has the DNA TGTGCCAGCAGCTTAGGAGCAGAATCTGAAGCTTTCTTT. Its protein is CASSLGAESEAFF.

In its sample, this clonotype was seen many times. The CDR3 region has the DNA TGTGCCATCAAACTAGCGGGAGAAGTCGACGAGCAGTACTTC. It translates to CAIKLAGEVDEQYF. The gene calls are TRBV10-3 and TRBJ2-7, with TRBD2 matching over 11 bases. With V trimmed by 7 bases and J by 5 bases, 7 bases remained unmatched. In germline, CDR1 is ENHRY, CDR2 SYGVKD. The CDR3 covers 14 residues.

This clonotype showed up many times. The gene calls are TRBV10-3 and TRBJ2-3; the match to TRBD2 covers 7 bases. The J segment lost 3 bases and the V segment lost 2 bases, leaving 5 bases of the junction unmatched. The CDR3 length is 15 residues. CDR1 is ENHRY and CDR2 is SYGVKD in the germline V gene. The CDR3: CAISERGGSTDTQYF. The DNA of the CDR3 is TGTGCCATCAGTGAGAGGGGCGGGAGTACAGATACGCAGTATTTT.

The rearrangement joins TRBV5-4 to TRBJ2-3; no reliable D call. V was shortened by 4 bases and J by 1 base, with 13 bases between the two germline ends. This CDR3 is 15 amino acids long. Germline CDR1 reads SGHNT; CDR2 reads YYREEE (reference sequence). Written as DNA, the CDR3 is TGTGCCAGCAGCCCTGGGCGGTTTGGCACAGATACGCAGTATTTT. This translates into CASSPGRFGTDTQYF.

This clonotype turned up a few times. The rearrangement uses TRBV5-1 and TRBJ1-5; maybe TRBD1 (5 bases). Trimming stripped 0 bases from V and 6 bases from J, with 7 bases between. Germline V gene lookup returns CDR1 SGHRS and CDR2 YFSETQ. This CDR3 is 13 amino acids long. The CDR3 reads CASSLEGFQPQHF. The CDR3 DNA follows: TGCGCCAGCAGCTTGGAGGGGTTTCAGCCCCAGCATTTT.

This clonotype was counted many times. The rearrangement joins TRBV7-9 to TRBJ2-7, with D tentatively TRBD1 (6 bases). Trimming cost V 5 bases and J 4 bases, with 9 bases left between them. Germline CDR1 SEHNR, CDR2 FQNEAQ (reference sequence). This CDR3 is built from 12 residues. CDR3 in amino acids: CASSHQGYEQYF. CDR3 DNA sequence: TGTGCCAGCAGCCACCAGGGGTACGAGCAGTACTTC.

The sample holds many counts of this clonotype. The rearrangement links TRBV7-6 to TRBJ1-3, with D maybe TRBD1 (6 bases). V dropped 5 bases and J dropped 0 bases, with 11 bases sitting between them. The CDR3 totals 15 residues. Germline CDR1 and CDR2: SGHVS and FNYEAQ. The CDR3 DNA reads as TGTGCCAGCAGCCCGAACAGGGCCTCTGGAAACACCATATATTTT. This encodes CASSPNRASGNTIYF.

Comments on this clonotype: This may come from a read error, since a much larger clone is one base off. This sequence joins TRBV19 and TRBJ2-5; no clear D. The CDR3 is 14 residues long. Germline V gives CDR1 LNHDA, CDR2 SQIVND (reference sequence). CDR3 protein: CASSPWEEGETHYF. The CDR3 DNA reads TGTGCCAGTAGCCCCTGGGAAGAAGGAGAGACCCACTACTTC.

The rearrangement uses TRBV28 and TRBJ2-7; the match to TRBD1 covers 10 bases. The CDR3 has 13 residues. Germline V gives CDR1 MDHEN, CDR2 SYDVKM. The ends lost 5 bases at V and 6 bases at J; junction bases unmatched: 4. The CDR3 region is CASSLDRGLEQYF. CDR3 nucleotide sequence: TGTGCCAGCAGTCTTGACAGGGGGCTCGAGCAGTACTTC.

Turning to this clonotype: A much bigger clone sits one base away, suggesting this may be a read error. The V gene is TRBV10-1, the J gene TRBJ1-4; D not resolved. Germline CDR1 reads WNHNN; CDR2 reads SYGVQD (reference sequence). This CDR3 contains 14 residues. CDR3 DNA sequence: TGTGCCAACAGAGGGTCGGGGACTAATGAAAAACTGTTTTTT. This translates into CANRGSGTNEKLFF.

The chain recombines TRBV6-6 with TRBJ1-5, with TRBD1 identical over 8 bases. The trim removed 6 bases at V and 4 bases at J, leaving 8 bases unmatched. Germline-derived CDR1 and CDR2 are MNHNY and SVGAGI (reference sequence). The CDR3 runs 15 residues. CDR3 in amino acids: CASSPGQVTNQPQHF. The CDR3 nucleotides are TGTGCCAGCAGCCCGGGACAGGTTACAAATCAGCCCCAGCATTTT.

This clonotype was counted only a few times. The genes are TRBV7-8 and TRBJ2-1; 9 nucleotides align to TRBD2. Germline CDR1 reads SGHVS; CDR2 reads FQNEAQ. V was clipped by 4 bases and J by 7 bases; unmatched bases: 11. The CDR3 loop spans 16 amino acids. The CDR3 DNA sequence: TGTGCCAGCAGCTCCGCCGTGTCTAGCGGGACGAATGAGCAGTTCTTC. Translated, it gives CASSSAVSSGTNEQFF. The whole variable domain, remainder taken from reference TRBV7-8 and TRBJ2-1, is GAGVSQSPRYKVAKRGQDVALRCDPISGHVSLFWYQQALGQGPEFLTYFQNEAQLDKSGLPSDRFFAERPEGSVSTLKIQRTQQEDSAVYLCASSSAVSSGTNEQFFGPGTRLTVL.

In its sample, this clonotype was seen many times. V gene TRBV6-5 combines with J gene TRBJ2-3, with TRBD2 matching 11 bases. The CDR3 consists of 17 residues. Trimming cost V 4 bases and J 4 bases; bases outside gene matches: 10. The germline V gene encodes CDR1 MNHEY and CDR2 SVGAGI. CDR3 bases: TGTGCCAGCAGTTCTGTACTAGCGGGAGTTTCCGCAGATACGCAGTATTTT. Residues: CASSSVLAGVSADTQYF.

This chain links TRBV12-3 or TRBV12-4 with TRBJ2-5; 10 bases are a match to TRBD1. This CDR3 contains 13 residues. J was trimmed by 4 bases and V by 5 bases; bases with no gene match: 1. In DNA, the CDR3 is TGTGCCAGCAGTGGGGACAGGGGAGAGACCCAGTACTTC. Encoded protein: CASSGDRGETQYF.

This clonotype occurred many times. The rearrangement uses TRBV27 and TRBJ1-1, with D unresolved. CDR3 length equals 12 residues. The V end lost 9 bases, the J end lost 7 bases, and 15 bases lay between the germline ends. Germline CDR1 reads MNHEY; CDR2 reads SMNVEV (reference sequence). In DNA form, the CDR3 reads TGTGCCAGTAAACCTACTGTGGGTGAAGCTTTCTTT. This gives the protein CASKPTVGEAFF.